This T cell receptor (beta chain) was profiled in a study of OX40 agonist ivuxolimab in advanced cancers. As for the study in general: An anti-OX40 (CD134) antibody with agonistic activity, ivuxolimab, was administered to patients.

Comments on this clone: Antigen unknown.

The germline gives CDR1 SGHAT, CDR2 FQNNGV. Trimming left V 5 bases short and J 4 bases short, with 9 bases between. The length of the CDR3 is 12 residues. The data were produced by immunoSEQ multiplex PCR, yet TCRdb's version contains in-frame clones alone and is incomplete. The repertoire holds 25,000 to 40,000 clones, 84% seen once, with 9.5% to 15% in the top ten. Study-level points and caveats: At doses 0.1 to 3.0 mg/kg, CD4+ and CD8+ clones expanded.

The sequencing here drew on CD4+ or CD8+ T cells sorted from blood, taken in a trial of the OX40 agonist ivuxolimab. This clonotype originated in an adult with an advanced solid tumor such as melanoma, head and neck, liver or kidney cancer. The rearrangement joins TRBV11-2 to TRBJ2-7; D unresolved. The CDR3 nucleotides read TGTGCCAGCAGCACGGTTTCTTACGAGCAGTACTTC. Translating gives CASSTVSYEQYF.